Below are 15 T cell receptor beta chains sequenced from a single sample in a study of cytomegalovirus exposure and HLA in healthy donors (dated by TCRdb to about 2017). Preparation of the library involved the immunoSEQ multiplex PCR assay. For the multiplex PCR, a mixture combining 60 forward primers for TCR Vbeta segments and 13 reverse primers for TCR Jbeta segments was used. The source is immuneACCESS, and TCRdb retained only in-frame sequences with V and J called. Part of the clones is not carried over; for the studies checked, unresolved V genes explain less than half of this, and the remainder is unexplained. Counted in this sample were 170,000 or so clones; over 70% of them appeared once. The ten largest clones take up around 3% of the sample. The specimen sequenced was PBMCs. The source of these receptors is a male donor in good health and CMV-seronegative.

The rearrangement joins TRBV9 to TRBJ2-1; 12 nucleotides match TRBD2. V lost 0 bases, J lost 8 bases, and 3 bases stayed unmatched. The germline CDR1 and CDR2 sequences are SGDLS and YYNGEE. This CDR3 comprises 15 residues. This CDR3 is CASSVGLAGEYEQFF. CDR3 bases: TGTGCCAGCAGCGTAGGACTAGCGGGAGAATATGAGCAGTTCTTC.

The rearrangement links TRBV4-2 to TRBJ1-1; 7 bases align to TRBD1. V was clipped by 1 base and J by 10 bases; unmatched bases: 6. Germline V gene sequence: CDR1 LGHNA, CDR2 YNFKEQ. The CDR3 is 13 residues long. In nucleotides, the CDR3 is TGTGCCAGCAGCCAAGGGACAGGACCGCGAGCTTTCTTT. Residues: CASSQGTGPRAFF.

The rearrangement links TRBV7-2 to TRBJ1-1, with D perhaps TRBD1 (5 bases). Germline lookup yields CDR1 SGHTA and CDR2 FQGNSA. There are 14 residues in the CDR3. The V and J ends lost 3 bases and 1 base respectively, with 9 bases between them. CDR3 protein: CASSFRDRNTEAFF. DNA of the CDR3: TGTGCCAGCAGCTTTAGAGACAGGAACACTGAAGCTTTCTTT. The variable domain in full, with the rest retrieved from reference TRBV7-2 and TRBJ1-1, is GAGVSQSPSNKVTEKGKDVELRCDPISGHTALYWYRQSLGQGLEFLIYFQGNSAPDKSGLPSDRFSAERTGGSVSTLTIQRTQQEDSAVYLCASSFRDRNTEAFFGQGTRLTVV.

This chain joins TRBV5-1 and TRBJ2-2, with TRBD2 identical over 8 bases. Trimming removed 4 bases from V and 1 base from J; junction bases left unmatched: 3. This CDR3 has 15 amino acids. Germline CDR1 is SGHRS and CDR2 is YFSETQ. CDR3 in amino acids: CASSPGLENTGELFF. DNA of the CDR3: TGCGCCAGCAGCCCGGGACTAGAGAACACCGGGGAGCTGTTTTTT. Together with reference TRBV5-1 and TRBJ2-2, the CDR3 gives the full variable domain: KAGVTQTPRYLIKTRGQQVTLSCSPISGHRSVSWYQQTPGQGLQFLFEYFSETQRNKGNFPGRFSGRQFSNSRSEMNVSTLELGDSALYLCASSPGLENTGELFFGEGSRLTVL.

This clone was picked up one time. This chain uses TRBV25-1 with TRBJ2-1; TRBD1 matches at 7 bases. CDR1 is MGHDK and CDR2 is SYGVNS in the germline V gene. Trimming cost V 7 bases and J 2 bases; bases outside gene matches: 5. The CDR3 has 14 residues. CDR3 DNA: TGTGCCAGCAATCGACAGGGTCCCTACAATGAGCAGTTCTTC. The encoded protein is CASNRQGPYNEQFF.

The V and J genes are TRBV28 and TRBJ2-1; D uncertain. The CDR3 totals 12 residues. With 2 bases removed from V and 12 bases from J, the gap between germline ends came to 11 bases. Germline V CDR1 and CDR2: MDHEN, SYDVKM. CDR3 in amino acids: CASSLNPQVQFF. CDR3 bases: TGTGCCAGCAGTTTAAATCCCCAGGTGCAGTTCTTC.

This clone came up a few times. The V and J genes are TRBV6-1 and TRBJ1-2; 7 bases align to TRBD1. The J segment lost 7 bases and the V segment lost 1 base, leaving 6 bases of the junction unmatched. Germline loops: CDR1 MNHNS, CDR2 SASEGT. CDR3 length: 14 amino acids. CDR3 coding DNA: TGTGCCAGCAGTGAAGGGCAGGGGGGTACTGGCTACACCTTC. This sequence encodes CASSEGQGGTGYTF.

This CDR3 reads CASSPPRGSGMRNIQYF. The CDR3 region has the DNA TGCGCCAGCAGCCCCCCCCGAGGTAGCGGGATGAGAAACATTCAGTACTTC. V gene TRBV4-1 combines with J gene TRBJ2-4; 8 nucleotides line up with TRBD2. Germline assignment: CDR1 MGHRA and CDR2 YSYEKL. This CDR3 has 17 amino acids. Trimming at V came to 4 bases and at J to 6 bases, leaving 14 bases not matched to a gene.

The chain uses TRBV15 and TRBJ2-5, with 7 positions matching TRBD1. The tail of the sequence fits TRBJ2-7 better, so the J call may be wrong. Germline V gives CDR1 LNHNV, CDR2 YYDKDF (reference sequence). The length of the CDR3 is 15 residues. DNA for the CDR3: TGTGCCACCAGCAGAGACAGGGGGACCCCCTACGAGCAGTACTTC. It is translated as CATSRDRGTPYEQYF.

The V gene is TRBV19, the J gene TRBJ2-2, with 9 nucleotides matching TRBD1. The CDR3 sequence is 15 residues long. Germline loops: CDR1 LNHDA, CDR2 SQIVND (reference sequence). V lost 9 bases, J lost 0 bases, and 5 bases stayed unmatched. CDR3 sequence reads: CASSRQGANTGELFF. The DNA of the CDR3 is TGTGCCAGCTCCCGACAGGGGGCGAACACCGGGGAGCTGTTTTTT.

This chain joins TRBV11-2 and TRBJ2-1, with D uncertain. Germline lookup yields CDR1 SGHAT and CDR2 FQNNGV. This CDR3 spans 14 amino acids. V lost 2 bases, J lost 5 bases, and 10 bases lay in between. In DNA, the CDR3 is TGTGCCAGCAGCTTAATAGTGCCCAACAATGAGCAGTTCTTC. This codes for CASSLIVPNNEQFF.

This clone showed up just a few times. The chain's CDR3 is CASSVGVGAGENTEAFF. CDR3 bases: TGTGCCAGCAGCGTAGGTGTGGGGGCAGGGGAGAACACTGAAGCTTTCTTT. The gene calls are TRBV9 and TRBJ1-1; D may be TRBD1 (6 bases). The V end was cut by 0 bases, the J end by 1 base, with 16 bases between. The CDR3 consists of 17 residues. Germline V gene sequence: CDR1 SGDLS, CDR2 YYNGEE.

This clone was seen a few times. The chain employs TRBV19 and TRBJ2-1; D is undetermined. This CDR3 spans 15 amino acids. V was pared by 0 bases and J by 0 bases, with 6 bases between. Germline lookup yields CDR1 LNHDA and CDR2 SQIVND (reference sequence). The CDR3 region has the DNA TGTGCCAGTAGTATAGAACGGAGCTCCTACAATGAGCAGTTCTTC. It yields the protein CASSIERSSYNEQFF.

This chain links TRBV28 with TRBJ2-7, with TRBD2 matching 7 bases. There are 13 residues in the CDR3. Trimming took 5 bases from V and 4 from J; bases not matched to a gene: 5. CDR1 is MDHEN and CDR2 is SYDVKM in the germline V gene. This chain's CDR3 is CASSRGSVYEQYF. The CDR3 region has the DNA TGTGCCAGCAGTCGCGGGAGCGTGTACGAGCAGTACTTC.

The chain has TRBV6-6 and TRBJ2-3; no clear D. The CDR3 length is 14 residues. Germline V gene sequence: CDR1 MNHNY, CDR2 SVGAGI (reference sequence). V lost 6 bases and J 5 bases, leaving 15 bases between the germline ends. Here the CDR3 reads CASSASPEQDTQYF. CDR3 coding DNA: TGTGCCAGCAGCGCCTCCCCGGAGCAAGATACGCAGTATTTT.